This T cell receptor beta chain was identified during a study of cytomegalovirus exposure and HLA in healthy donors. V was shortened by 5 bases and J by 0 bases, with 11 bases between the two germline ends. This CDR3 is 16 amino acids long. CDR1 and CDR2 from the germline V gene are LNHDA and SQIVND (reference sequence). Donors had nominal health at sampling but likely had unrecorded immune exposures. The PCR made use of 60 Vbeta and 13 Jbeta primers. Only in-frame clones appear in the TCRdb table, and some are missing; sequencing was by immunoSEQ multiplex PCR. The sample has approximately 120,000 clones, approximately 73% seen once.

The receptor's source is a man in his 60s in good health and CMV-seropositive. Sequencing used PBMCs. The V call is TRBV19, the J call TRBJ2-6; TRBD2 is a possible D gene (5 bases). The CDR3 nucleotides are TGTGCCAGTAGTGCCTGGGGAGACTCTGGGGCCAACGTCCTGACTTTC. Translation: CASSAWGDSGANVLTF.